These 15 T cell receptor beta chains were all obtained from the same sample, sequenced in a study of blood T cell repertoires in COVID-19. Some clones are missing from TCRdb's copy, which holds only in-frame ones; the method was immunoSEQ multiplex PCR. The sample has about 60,000 clones, 70% to 90% seen once; the top ten hold less than 4.5%. Sequenced input: peripheral blood. These receptors all come from a man in his forties or fifties with active COVID-19.

The table lists this clone with a count of one. The chain couples TRBV7-6 to TRBJ1-3, with TRBD1 matching 11 bases. The germline CDR1 and CDR2 sequences are SGHVS and FNYEAQ. The CDR3 covers 16 residues. Trimming at V came to 3 bases and at J to 1 base, leaving 2 bases not matched to a gene. In DNA form, the CDR3 reads TGTGCCAGCAGCTTCCGGGACAGGGGGTCTGGAAACACCATATATTTT. It encodes CASSFRDRGSGNTIYF.

The chain combines TRBV15 with TRBJ2-7, with D hard to call. The CDR3 has 13 amino acids. Germline V CDR1 and CDR2: LNHNV, YYDKDF (reference sequence). V lost 0 bases, J lost 4 bases, and 7 bases lay in between. DNA of the CDR3: TGTGCCACCAGCAGAGATCGCGGTTACGAGCAGTACTTC. It translates to CATSRDRGYEQYF.

The chain carries TRBV15 and TRBJ1-4; the match to TRBD1 covers 8 bases. Trimming took 9 bases from V and 5 from J; bases not matched to a gene: 8. The CDR3 spans 14 residues. Germline V gene data show CDR1 as LNHNV and CDR2 as YYDKDF (reference sequence). The CDR3 sequence is CATAQGQGNEKLFF. CDR3 coding DNA: TGTGCCACGGCCCAAGGACAGGGAAATGAAAAACTGTTTTTT.

The chain carries TRBV6-5 and TRBJ1-5; 7 bases match TRBD1. Germline V gives CDR1 MNHEY, CDR2 SVGAGI. The CDR3 has 15 amino acids. Losses at the gene ends were 2 bases for V and 4 bases for J; bases not matched to a gene: 5. This CDR3 is CASSYGAGGNQPQHF. CDR3 DNA sequence: TGTGCCAGCAGTTACGGGGCAGGGGGGAATCAGCCCCAGCATTTT.

This clone came up once. This chain joins TRBV11-2 and TRBJ2-5; TRBD1 matches at 7 bases. In germline, CDR1 is SGHAT, CDR2 FQNNGV. The CDR3 runs 13 residues. J gave up 3 bases and V 5 bases, and 3 bases lay outside the gene matches. The CDR3 protein is CASSPTGKETQYF. The CDR3 DNA is TGTGCCAGCAGCCCGACAGGGAAAGAGACCCAGTACTTC. Supplemented by reference TRBV11-2 and TRBJ2-5, the full variable domain reads EAGVAQSPRYKIIEKRQSVAFWCNPISGHATLYWYQQILGQGPKLLIQFQNNGVVDDSQLPKDRFSAERLKGVDSTLKIQPAKLEDSAVYLCASSPTGKETQYFGPGTRLLVL.

This clone was picked up a small number of times. This chain joins TRBV4-2 and TRBJ1-2, with TRBD1 matching over 9 bases. Germline V gives CDR1 LGHNA, CDR2 YNFKEQ. The CDR3 length is 15 residues. With 4 bases clipped from V and 7 bases from J, the junction kept 10 bases outside the gene matches. The CDR3 DNA is TGTGCCAGCAGCCCCCGGGACAGGGAGGGAGTTGGCTACACCTTC. This encodes CASSPRDREGVGYTF.

The chain joins TRBV13 to TRBJ2-7; 7 bases fit TRBD2. V dropped 5 bases and J dropped 3; count of bases not matched to a gene: 10. The germline V gene encodes CDR1 PRHDT and CDR2 FYEKMQ (reference sequence). This CDR3 is 15 amino acids long. The CDR3 here is CASSPSETSYYEQYF. CDR3 coding DNA: TGTGCCAGCAGCCCTTCGGAGACTAGCTACTACGAGCAGTACTTC.

The genes are TRBV21-1 and TRBJ1-5. TRBV21-1 is flagged as a pseudogene. The length of the CDR3 is 18 residues. The chain's CDR3 is CASSKAWEGSDSNQPQHF. The CDR3 DNA reads as TGTGCCAGCAGCAAAGCGTGGGAGGGGTCGGATAGCAATCAGCCCCAGCATTTT.

This clone came up a few times. The rearrangement links TRBV4-1 to TRBJ1-4; D ambiguous. The CDR3 length is 15 residues. V lost 4 bases to trimming and J lost 8 bases, with 17 bases between them. Per germline, CDR1 MGHRA and CDR2 YSYEKL. Written as DNA, the CDR3 is TGCGCCAGCAGCCCCACTAGGCTGGGGTTCGAAAAACTGTTTTTT. Translation: CASSPTRLGFEKLFF.

The genes are TRBV6-6 and TRBJ2-7, with D perhaps matching TRBD1 (6 bases). This CDR3 comprises 13 residues. Trimming removed 5 bases from V and 5 bases from J, with 13 bases in between. In germline, CDR1 is MNHNY, CDR2 SVGAGI (reference sequence). The CDR3, as DNA: TGTGCCAGCAGTAAAGACAGGACCAACGAGCAGTACTTC. This sequence encodes CASSKDRTNEQYF.

The chain recombines TRBV11-3 with TRBJ2-5; TRBD2 matches at 8 bases. The J segment lost 2 bases and the V segment lost 5 bases, leaving 10 bases of the junction unmatched. The CDR3 spans 16 residues. Germline CDR1 is SGHNT and CDR2 is YENEEA. In DNA form, the CDR3 reads TGTGCCAGCAGCACAAGCGGGGGAAAGGGGCAAGAGACCCAGTACTTC. As protein: CASSTSGGKGQETQYF.

This chain connects TRBV11-3 to TRBJ2-5; 10 bases fit TRBD2. The CDR3 runs to 14 residues. Germline V gives CDR1 SGHNT, CDR2 YENEEA. V shed 5 bases and J 2 bases; nucleotides not matched to a gene: 2. The CDR3 spells CASSPTSGQETQYF. DNA of the CDR3: TGTGCCAGCAGCCCGACTAGCGGGCAAGAGACCCAGTACTTC.

This clone is a singleton in its sample. This chain links TRBV10-3 with TRBJ2-7; 7 bases fit TRBD1. The CDR3 covers 14 residues. V lost 2 bases and J lost 5; bases outside the gene matches: 6. Germline CDR1 ENHRY, CDR2 SYGVKD. DNA of the CDR3: TGTGCCATCAGTGAGCAAGGGGGCCGGAACGAGCAGTACTTC. Its protein is CAISEQGGRNEQYF.

The rearrangement links TRBV18 to TRBJ2-1, with TRBD2 matching 13 bases. This CDR3 region has 16 residues. Trimming removed 3 bases from V and 5 bases from J; junction bases left unmatched: 4. The germline CDR1 and CDR2 sequences are KGHSH and LQKENI. CDR3 DNA: TGTGCCAGCTCACCCAGACTAGCGGGGGGTCACAATGAGCAGTTCTTC. Residues: CASSPRLAGGHNEQFF.

The chain uses TRBV7-6 and TRBJ2-1; D is ambiguous. The CDR3 sequence is 13 residues long. Trimming left V 5 bases short and J 3 bases short, with 8 bases between. Germline CDR1 is SGHVS and CDR2 is FNYEAQ. CDR3 region: CASSLNYYNEQFF. CDR3 DNA sequence: TGTGCCAGCAGCCTTAATTACTACAATGAGCAGTTCTTC.